These 26 T cell receptor beta chains originate from one sample sequenced in a study of control samples from healthy donors and cancer patients. The method was immunoSEQ multiplex PCR; TCRdb's version includes in-frame clones alone and lacks a portion of them. In the table there are 150,000 to 200,000 clones, roughly 94% of which are singletons. Sequencing used blood. The receptor source for this set is a woman in her thirties or forties in good health.

The V and J genes are TRBV6-5 and TRBJ1-1; TRBD1 might be the D (6 bases). From germline, CDR1 is MNHEY and CDR2 SVGAGI. The CDR3 covers 13 residues. Trimming removed 9 bases at V and 2 bases at J, with 13 bases between. The CDR3 loop reads CASRYRANTEAFF. The CDR3 region has the DNA TGTGCCAGTCGATACAGGGCTAACACTGAAGCTTTCTTT.

The chain combines TRBV7-9 with TRBJ1-2; possibly TRBD1 for D (5 bases). CDR1 is SEHNR, CDR2 FQNEAQ, per germline (reference sequence). V shed 1 base and J shed 8 bases, with 11 bases lying between them. The CDR3 runs 13 residues. CDR3 in DNA: TGTGCCAGCAGCTTAGGTGTGCGGGACGGCTACACCTTC. This sequence encodes CASSLGVRDGYTF.

The chain employs TRBV7-2 and TRBJ1-5; 8 positions agree with TRBD1. V lost 6 bases to trimming and J lost 4 bases; unmatched junction nucleotides: 5. Looked up from germline, CDR1 is SGHTA and CDR2 is FQGNSA. The CDR3 runs 14 residues. The DNA for the CDR3 is TGTGCCAGCAGTCAGGGGGCTCCAAATCAGCCCCAGCATTTT. It yields the protein CASSQGAPNQPQHF. Based on the CDR3 plus reference TRBV7-2 and TRBJ1-5, the full variable domain is GAGVSQSPSNKVTEKGKDVELRCDPISGHTALYWYRQSLGQGLEFLIYFQGNSAPDKSGLPSDRFSAERTGGSVSTLTIQRTQQEDSAVYLCASSQGAPNQPQHFGDGTRLSIL.

The chain uses TRBV11-1 and TRBJ1-6; no clear D gene. Per the germline V gene, CDR1 is SGHAT and CDR2 is FQDESV (reference sequence). The CDR3 runs to 14 residues. V lost 5 bases and J lost 6, with 11 bases in between. CDR3 coding DNA: TGTGCCAGCAGCCCCCGGACCATTAATTCACCCCTCCACTTT. This translates into CASSPRTINSPLHF.

The J gene is TRBJ2-3, the V gene TRBV7-8; 7 positions match TRBD2. After removal of 2 bases from V and 0 bases from J, the junction contained 8 bases not matched to a gene. The CDR3 has 17 residues. The germline V gene encodes CDR1 SGHVS and CDR2 FQNEAQ. As DNA, the CDR3 is TGTGCCAGCAGCTTACCCCAGCGGGGAGCTAGCACAGATACGCAGTATTTT. It codes for CASSLPQRGASTDTQYF.

This clone has a single count. The genes are TRBV29-1 and TRBJ2-1; possible D gene TRBD1, 5 bases. This CDR3 region has 11 residues. The V end was cut by 1 base, the J end by 12 bases, with 10 bases between. Germline values: CDR1 SQVTM, CDR2 ANQGSEA. The CDR3 loop is CSVEARQGQFF. As DNA, the CDR3 is TGCAGCGTTGAAGCACGGCAGGGGCAGTTCTTC.

V and J are TRBV25-1 and TRBJ1-1, with no clear D. Trimming removed 3 bases at V and 4 bases at J, with 18 bases between. The V gene's germline CDR1 is MGHDK and CDR2 SYGVNS. This CDR3 comprises 16 residues. CDR3 DNA: TGTGCCAGCAGTGACGCAGGACCCCCCAGAGGCACTGAAGCTTTCTTT. Encoded protein: CASSDAGPPRGTEAFF. The whole variable domain, remainder taken from reference TRBV25-1 and TRBJ1-1, is EADIYQTPRYLVIGTGKKITLECSQTMGHDKMYWYQQDPGMELHLIHYSYGVNSTEKGDLSSESTVSRIRTEHFPLTLESARPSHTSQYLCASSDAGPPRGTEAFFGQGTRLTVV.

The gene calls are TRBV7-6 and TRBJ2-1; the D gene could be TRBD1 or TRBD2 (7 bases each). This CDR3 is 15 amino acids long. Germline assignment: CDR1 SGHVS and CDR2 FNYEAQ. The V end lost 5 bases, the J end lost 5 bases, and 16 bases lay between the germline ends. In DNA form, the CDR3 reads TGTGCCAGCAGCCCAGGGGGGGTAGGGAACAATGAGCAGTTCTTC. Amino acid sequence: CASSPGGVGNNEQFF.

V usage is TRBV7-2 and J usage is TRBJ1-5; 9 bases map to TRBD1. This CDR3 spans 16 amino acids. With 1 base clipped from V and 6 bases from J, the junction kept 7 bases outside the gene matches. The germline CDR1 and CDR2 sequences are SGHTA and FQGNSA. The CDR3 nucleotides are TGTGCCAGCAGCTTAGTGGGACAGGGAGGAGGTCAGCCCCAGCATTTT. The encoded protein is CASSLVGQGGGQPQHF.

The chain uses TRBV6-5 and TRBJ2-7, with D perhaps matching TRBD1 (5 bases). The CDR3 covers 13 residues. CDR1 and CDR2 from the germline V gene are MNHEY and SVGAGI. Trimming left V 4 bases short and J 2 bases short, with 9 bases between. CDR3 sequence reads: CASSSGATYEQYF. The DNA for the CDR3 is TGTGCCAGCAGTTCTGGGGCCACCTACGAGCAGTACTTC.

The chain carries TRBV4-2 and TRBJ1-1, with a weak D call TRBD1 (5 bases). Trimming stripped 2 bases from V and 1 base from J, with 11 bases between. Per germline, CDR1 LGHNA and CDR2 YNFKEQ. The CDR3 sequence is 15 residues long. The CDR3 coding sequence is TGTGCCAGCAGCCAACGGGACCTCAGGAACACTGAAGCTTTCTTT. As protein: CASSQRDLRNTEAFF.

The chain is built from TRBV19 and TRBJ2-5; TRBD2 matches at 8 bases. J lost 1 base, V lost 3 bases, and 1 base had no gene match. The V gene's germline CDR1 is LNHDA and CDR2 SQIVND (reference sequence). This CDR3 is 14 amino acids long. The CDR3 coding sequence is TGTGCCAGTAGTATGCTAGCGGGCCAAGAGACCCAGTACTTC. This codes for CASSMLAGQETQYF.

CDR3 loop: CASIGQLNTGELFF. CDR3 in DNA: TGCGCCAGCATAGGACAGTTGAACACCGGGGAGCTGTTTTTT. V is TRBV5-1 and J is TRBJ2-2; maybe TRBD1 (6 bases). This CDR3 is 14 amino acids long. Trimming pared 6 bases from V and 1 base from J, leaving 10 bases between. CDR1 is SGHRS and CDR2 is YFSETQ in the germline V gene. The complete variable domain, with remaining parts taken from reference TRBV5-1 and TRBJ2-2, reads KAGVTQTPRYLIKTRGQQVTLSCSPISGHRSVSWYQQTPGQGLQFLFEYFSETQRNKGNFPGRFSGRQFSNSRSEMNVSTLELGDSALYLCASIGQLNTGELFFGEGSRLTVL.

CDR3 DNA: TGTGCCAGCAGCCAAGTTGATCAGCCCCAGCATTTT. Protein: CASSQVDQPQHF. The J gene is TRBJ1-5, the V gene TRBV3-1 (or the pseudogene TRBV3-2), with D unclear. The V and J ends lost 1 base and 5 bases respectively, with 3 bases between them. In germline, CDR1 is LGHDT, CDR2 YNNKEL (reference sequence). This CDR3 region has 12 residues.

The chain carries TRBV11-2 and TRBJ1-4, with TRBD1 identical over 7 bases. The CDR3 contains 19 residues. V lost 1 base, J lost 0 bases, and 11 bases stayed unmatched. Germline V gene data show CDR1 as SGHAT and CDR2 as FQNNGV. CDR3 sequence (DNA): TGTGCCAGCAGCTTAGCGGCCAGGGGGGAAACCGCAACTAATGAAAAACTGTTTTTT. Residues: CASSLAARGETATNEKLFF. The full variable domain, its missing parts supplied by reference TRBV11-2 and TRBJ1-4, is EAGVAQSPRYKIIEKRQSVAFWCNPISGHATLYWYQQILGQGPKLLIQFQNNGVVDDSQLPKDRFSAERLKGVDSTLKIQPAKLEDSAVYLCASSLAARGETATNEKLFFGSGTQLSVL.

The V gene is TRBV12-3 or TRBV12-4, the J gene TRBJ1-3; D unresolved. CDR3 length: 13 amino acids. Trimming stripped 3 bases from V and 0 bases from J, with 3 bases between. The CDR3 loop is CASSFSSGNTIYF. The CDR3 nucleotides read TGTGCCAGCAGTTTCAGCTCTGGAAACACCATATATTTT.

The CDR3 is CATKGAGGIQPQHF. The CDR3, as DNA: TGTGCCACTAAAGGGGCAGGGGGGATTCAGCCCCAGCATTTT. The chain combines TRBV19 with TRBJ1-5, with 7 nucleotides matching TRBD1. The CDR3 runs 14 residues. Germline V gives CDR1 LNHDA, CDR2 SQIVND (reference sequence). Trimming took 10 bases from V and 6 from J; bases not matched to a gene: 12.

The V call is TRBV9, the J call TRBJ2-3; TRBD1 aligns across 9 bases. The junction had 2 bases not matched to a gene; V was cut back by 6 bases and J by 3 bases. Germline V CDR1 and CDR2: SGDLS, YYNGEE. The CDR3 extends over 13 amino acids. CDR3 region: CASTGQGTDTQYF. In DNA, the CDR3 is TGTGCCAGCACCGGACAGGGGACAGATACGCAGTATTTT.

The chain employs TRBV30 and TRBJ1-2; 8 nucleotides align to TRBD1. The V gene's germline CDR1 is GTSNPN and CDR2 SVGIG (reference sequence). J gave up 5 bases and V 4 bases, and 3 bases lay outside the gene matches. The CDR3 is made up of 12 amino acids. The DNA of the CDR3 is TGTGCCTGGACAGGGGGCAGATATGGCTACACCTTC. Its protein product is CAWTGGRYGYTF.

This CDR3 reads CASSHLEGETQYF. As DNA, the CDR3 is TGTGCCAGCAGCCACCTGGAGGGGGAGACCCAGTACTTC. This chain uses TRBV12-3 or TRBV12-4 with TRBJ2-5; tentatively, D is TRBD2 (6 bases). Trimming took 6 bases from V and 5 from J, leaving 13 bases between them. The CDR3 consists of 13 residues.

The rearrangement joins TRBV9 to TRBJ2-1; D possibly uses TRBD1 or TRBD2 (6 bases each). With 3 bases removed from V and 7 bases from J, the gap between germline ends came to 14 bases. The CDR3 is made up of 14 amino acids. Per germline, CDR1 SGDLS and CDR2 YYNGEE. The DNA for the CDR3 is TGTGCCAGCAGCGAATGGGGGGCCAAGAATGAGCAGTTCTTC. Translation: CASSEWGAKNEQFF.

The J gene is TRBJ1-2, the V gene TRBV27; the D is unclear. Deletions cut 2 bases from V and 5 bases from J, with 12 bases between. This CDR3 contains 14 residues. The V gene's germline CDR1 is MNHEY and CDR2 SMNVEV (reference sequence). The CDR3 nucleotides are TGTGCCAGCAGTTTAATGGGTCAAGGGTATGGCTACACCTTC. Its translation: CASSLMGQGYGYTF.

The V and J genes are TRBV5-1 and TRBJ2-3, with D maybe TRBD1 (6 bases). V was trimmed by 1 base and J by 4 bases, leaving 13 bases between them. This CDR3 comprises 15 residues. Germline loops: CDR1 SGHRS, CDR2 YFSETQ. The CDR3 DNA reads TGCGCCAGCAGCTTGCAGGGGAAATTGGCAGATACGCAGTATTTT. Amino acids: CASSLQGKLADTQYF.

V gene TRBV4-3 combines with J gene TRBJ2-7; D remains unclear. The V end lost 0 bases, the J end lost 2 bases, and 8 bases lay between the germline ends. The CDR3 totals 14 residues. The germline V gene encodes CDR1 LGHNA and CDR2 YSLEER. CDR3 DNA: TGCGCCAGCAGCCAAGACTACGGCACCTACGAGCAGTACTTC. This gives the protein CASSQDYGTYEQYF.

This rearrangement joins TRBV18 to TRBJ1-1; D possibly corresponds to TRBD1 (6 bases). The CDR3 is made up of 13 amino acids. Germline CDR1 is KGHSH and CDR2 is LQKENI. The V end lost 2 bases, the J end lost 4 bases, and 8 bases lay between the germline ends. In nucleotides, the CDR3 is TGTGCCAGCTCACCAAACAGGGCCACTGAAGCTTTCTTT. Protein product: CASSPNRATEAFF.

The chain is built from TRBV6-5 and TRBJ1-1; D remains unclear. Trimming cost V 6 bases and J 3 bases, with 11 bases left between them. This CDR3 region has 13 residues. Germline loops: CDR1 MNHEY, CDR2 SVGAGI. This chain's CDR3 is CASRWSLDTEAFF. The CDR3, as DNA: TGTGCCAGCAGGTGGAGTTTGGACACTGAAGCTTTCTTT.